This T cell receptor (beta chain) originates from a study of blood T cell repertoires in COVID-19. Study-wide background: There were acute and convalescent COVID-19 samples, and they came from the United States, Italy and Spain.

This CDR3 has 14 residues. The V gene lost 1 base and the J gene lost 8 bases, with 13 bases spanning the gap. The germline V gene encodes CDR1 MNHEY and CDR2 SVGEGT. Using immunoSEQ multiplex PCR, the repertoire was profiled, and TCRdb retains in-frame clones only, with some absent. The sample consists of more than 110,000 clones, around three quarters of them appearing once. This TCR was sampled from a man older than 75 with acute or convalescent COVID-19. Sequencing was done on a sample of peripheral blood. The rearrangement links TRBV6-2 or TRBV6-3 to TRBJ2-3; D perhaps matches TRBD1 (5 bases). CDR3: CASSYWSGKTTQYF. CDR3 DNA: TGTGCCAGCAGTTACTGGTCAGGGAAGACTACGCAGTATTTT.